What follows are 16 T cell receptor beta chains derived from one specimen sequenced in a study of early T cells in non-severe SARS-CoV-2 infection. TCRdb itself ran the 5' RACE reads through MiXCR, one entry per CDR3 protein. Among tens of thousands of distinct CDR3 sequences, 4.5% to 7% were seen once, and the ten largest hold approximately 4%. The sample here was whole blood, taken at baseline. The origin of the receptors is an adult who was a healthcare worker with PCR-confirmed SARS-CoV-2 infection or an uninfected control (not recorded which).

This clonotype was found a few times. The chain combines TRBV12-5 with TRBJ1-5; a weak D match, TRBD1 (6 bases). Germline V CDR1 and CDR2: LGHNT, FRNRAP. Trimming pared 2 bases from V and 3 bases from J, leaving 14 bases between. This CDR3 region has 16 residues. This CDR3 is CASGLPGGADNQPQHF. The CDR3 DNA sequence: TGTGCTAGTGGTTTGCCGGGGGGCGCCGACAATCAGCCCCAGCATTTT.

The table lists this clonotype with many counts. This chain links TRBV7-2 with TRBJ2-1; D uncertain. Germline CDR1 SGHTA, CDR2 FQGNSA. Trimming shortened V by 4 bases and J by 0 bases, and 10 bases separated the two germline ends. The CDR3 has 15 residues. CDR3 sequence: CASSYTPSSYNEQFF. In DNA form, the CDR3 reads TGTGCCAGCAGCTATACCCCTAGCTCCTACAATGAGCAGTTCTTC.

The sample holds many counts of this clonotype. The V call is TRBV12-3 or TRBV12-4, the J call TRBJ1-6; 7 bases line up with TRBD1. This CDR3 is built from 13 residues. Trimming removed 4 bases from V and 15 bases from J; junction bases left unmatched: 9. The CDR3 protein is CASSWSDRDGLHF. As DNA, the CDR3 is TGTGCCAGCAGTTGGAGCGACAGGGACGGCCTCCACTTT.

This clonotype occurred many times. V gene TRBV5-1 combines with J gene TRBJ2-7; 14 bases are a match to TRBD2. Germline V CDR1 and CDR2: SGHRS, YFSETQ. The CDR3 runs 14 residues. The V and J ends lost 4 bases and 5 bases, in that order; junction bases with no gene match: 2. CDR3 sequence reads: CASSPGLAGDEQYF. The CDR3 coding sequence is TGCGCCAGCAGCCCGGGACTAGCGGGAGACGAGCAGTACTTC.

There are many counts of this clonotype. V and J are TRBV6-5 and TRBJ2-3, with D perhaps TRBD1 (5 bases). In germline, CDR1 is MNHEY, CDR2 SVGAGI. V was pared by 7 bases and J by 5 bases, with 28 bases between. There are 18 residues in the CDR3. The CDR3 region is CASIPLSGARPRGDTQYF. Here the CDR3 DNA reads TGTGCCAGCATACCTCTAAGTGGGGCACGGCCTAGGGGAGATACGCAGTATTTT.

This clonotype was counted many times. V is TRBV5-1 and J is TRBJ1-2; D may be TRBD1 (6 bases). V shed 1 base and J shed 2 bases, with 6 bases lying between them. The CDR3 sequence is 13 residues long. Germline V lookup: CDR1 SGHRS, CDR2 YFSETQ. Written as DNA, the CDR3 is TGCGCCAGCAGCTTGAGGGGGAACTATGGCTACACCTTC. It codes for CASSLRGNYGYTF.

This clonotype was counted many times. The chain recombines TRBV11-1 with TRBJ2-5, with 7 bases that match TRBD1. Trimming at V came to 5 bases and at J to 0 bases, leaving 9 bases not matched to a gene. The CDR3 spans 16 residues. CDR1 is SGHAT, CDR2 FQDESV, per germline (reference sequence). This CDR3 reads CASSQGDALYQETQYF. The CDR3 DNA reads as TGTGCCAGCAGCCAGGGGGACGCACTATACCAAGAGACCCAGTACTTC.

Of note for this clonotype: A much larger clone lies a single base off, so this may be a read error. This chain links TRBV10-2 with TRBJ1-3, with no clear D. The germline gives CDR1 WSHSY, CDR2 SAAADI. V dropped 7 bases and J dropped 8 bases, with 9 bases sitting between them. This CDR3 region has 11 residues. The CDR3 protein is CASNTVDTIYF. CDR3 coding DNA: TGCGCCAGCAACACCGTGGACACCATATATTTT.

This clonotype has ten or more counts. The V and J genes are TRBV7-2 and TRBJ2-5, with D unclear. The CDR3 is 14 amino acids. The V gene lost 5 bases and the J gene lost 2 bases, with 12 bases spanning the gap. From germline, CDR1 is SGHTA and CDR2 FQGNSA. The CDR3 is CASSPRTRQETQYF. Here the CDR3 DNA reads TGTGCCAGCAGCCCCCGTACCAGGCAAGAGACCCAGTACTTC. Full variable domain (outside the CDR3, taken from reference TRBV7-2 and TRBJ2-5): GAGVSQSPSNKVTEKGKDVELRCDPISGHTALYWYRQSLGQGLEFLIYFQGNSAPDKSGLPSDRFSAERTGGSVSTLTIQRTQQEDSAVYLCASSPRTRQETQYFGPGTRLLVL.

This clonotype appeared many times. The chain combines TRBV29-1 with TRBJ2-1, with D maybe TRBD1 (5 bases). Germline V gene lookup returns CDR1 SQVTM and CDR2 ANQGSEA. V lost 4 bases, J lost 0 bases, and 10 bases lay in between. The CDR3 spans 14 residues. The CDR3 sequence: CSVVGRASYNEQFF. The CDR3 DNA sequence: TGCAGCGTTGTAGGCAGGGCCTCCTACAATGAGCAGTTCTTC.

The rearrangement uses TRBV4-2 and TRBJ2-7; 8 nucleotides line up with TRBD1. The CDR3 runs to 14 residues. The V segment lost 1 base and the J segment 2 bases; nucleotides outside the gene matches: 1. Germline values: CDR1 LGHNA, CDR2 YNFKEQ. CDR3 in amino acids: CASSQAGQAYEQYF. CDR3 bases: TGTGCCAGCAGCCAAGCGGGACAGGCCTACGAGCAGTACTTC.

Details on this clonotype: A much larger clone differs from this one at a single base, so this may be a read error. The rearrangement links TRBV29-1 to TRBJ2-1; TRBD1 aligns across 8 bases. From germline, CDR1 is SQVTM and CDR2 ANQGSEA. CDR3 size: 15 residues. The CDR3: CSVQGATYSYNEQIF. The CDR3, as DNA: TGCAGCGTCCAGGGGGCCACCTACTCCTACAATGAGCAGATCTTC.

This clonotype was counted at least ten times. The chain carries TRBV5-5 and TRBJ1-1; D is possibly TRBD1 (6 bases). This CDR3 has 15 amino acids. Trimming took 1 base from V and 4 from J, leaving 14 bases between them. Germline V gene sequence: CDR1 SGHKS, CDR2 YYEKEE (reference sequence). CDR3 DNA sequence: TGTGCCAGCAGCTTGACCCAGGGGTTTGGCACTGAAGCTTTCTTT. The encoded protein is CASSLTQGFGTEAFF.

This clonotype was detected ten times or more. This chain links TRBV19 with TRBJ2-7; unclear D gene. The V end was cut by 6 bases, the J end by 0 bases, with 15 bases between. Germline V CDR1 and CDR2: LNHDA, SQIVND (reference sequence). This CDR3 contains 15 residues. CDR3 sequence (DNA): TGTGCCAGTAGCCCCACGGCGGCGGACTCCTACGAGCAGTACTTC. Protein product: CASSPTAADSYEQYF.

In its sample, this clonotype was seen many times. This chain connects TRBV6-2 or TRBV6-3 to TRBJ2-6; D unresolved. Trimming took off 5 bases at V and 6 bases at J, with 17 bases between the two ends. This CDR3 contains 16 residues. Germline V gene data show CDR1 as MNHEY and CDR2 as SVGEGT. CDR3 in DNA: TGTGCCAGCAGTCCTGACGGTGCCTATGAGGCCAACGTCCTGACTTTC. This gives the protein CASSPDGAYEANVLTF.

This clonotype was counted many times. The chain employs TRBV5-4 and TRBJ2-1, with 7 bases that match TRBD2. V lost 4 bases, J lost 10 bases, and 11 bases stayed unmatched. The CDR3 loop spans 14 amino acids. Germline V gene sequence: CDR1 SGHNT, CDR2 YYREEE (reference sequence). CDR3 DNA: TGTGCCAGCAGCCCACAAGGGAGGGCGAGGGAGCAGTTCTTC. Its protein product is CASSPQGRAREQFF.